Following are 9 T cell receptor beta chains from one sample sequenced in a study of cytomegalovirus exposure and HLA in healthy donors. This PCR relied on a set of 60 Vbeta primers and 13 Jbeta primers. Clones were sequenced by immunoSEQ multiplex PCR, and TCRdb holds only the in-frame ones, with some missing. Of about 190,000 clones listed, roughly 79% are singletons. The sample was PBMCs. Every receptor here comes from a woman between 18 and 29 years old in good health and CMV-seronegative.

This clone was observed a single time. The genes are TRBV7-9 and TRBJ1-6; TRBD1 matches at 7 bases. Germline assignment: CDR1 SEHNR and CDR2 FQNEAQ (reference sequence). J was trimmed by 0 bases and V by 4 bases; bases with no gene match: 6. The CDR3 has 17 residues. DNA for the CDR3: TGTGCCAGCAGCTCCCGGGACAGCAGCTCCTATAATTCACCCCTCCACTTT. Protein sequence: CASSSRDSSSYNSPLHF. Full variable domain (outside the CDR3, taken from reference TRBV7-9 and TRBJ1-6): DTGVSQNPRHKITKRGQNVTFRCDPISEHNRLYWYRQTLGQGPEFLTYFQNEAQLEKSRLLSDRFSAERPKGSFSTLEIQRTEQGDSAMYLCASSSRDSSSYNSPLHFGNGTRLTVT.

Points on this clone: With a much larger clone just one base away, this may be a read error. The chain carries TRBV6-4 and TRBJ1-6; TRBD1 matches at 10 bases. After removal of 3 bases from V and 8 bases from J, the junction contained 4 bases not matched to a gene. Looked up from germline, CDR1 is MRHNA and CDR2 is SNTAGT. This CDR3 contains 15 residues. The CDR3 is CASSDKGQGYSPLHF. The CDR3, as DNA: TGTGCCAGCAGTGATAAGGGACAGGGGTATTCACCCCTCCACTTT.

J is TRBJ1-5 and V is TRBV27; 11 nucleotides align to TRBD1. Germline V gene data show CDR1 as MNHEY and CDR2 as SMNVEV (reference sequence). The junction had 10 bases not matched to a gene; V was cut back by 2 bases and J by 7 bases. There are 17 residues in the CDR3. CDR3 DNA sequence: TGTGCCAGCAGTTTACTTCCGCTGGGACAGGGGGACCAGCCCCAGCATTTT. It yields the protein CASSLLPLGQGDQPQHF.

J is TRBJ2-6 and V is TRBV5-4, with D possibly being TRBD1 (6 bases). CDR1 is SGHNT and CDR2 is YYREEE in the germline V gene (reference sequence). The CDR3 contains 19 residues. Trimming removed 0 bases from V and 0 bases from J, with 16 bases in between. The CDR3 nucleotides read TGTGCCAGCAGCTTGGGTCCCACAGGGCTCCCCTCTGGGGCCAACGTCCTGACTTTC. Translation gives CASSLGPTGLPSGANVLTF.

The chain is built from TRBV11-2 and TRBJ1-2; 8 bases agree with TRBD1. Germline V gives CDR1 SGHAT, CDR2 FQNNGV. With 5 bases clipped from V and 2 bases from J, the junction kept 4 bases outside the gene matches. The CDR3 has 14 amino acids. CDR3 in amino acids: CASSNRTGNYGYTF. The CDR3 DNA follows: TGTGCCAGCAGCAATCGGACAGGGAACTATGGCTACACCTTC.

This sequence joins TRBV15 and TRBJ1-2, with unresolved D. This CDR3 is built from 15 residues. V was cut by 8 bases and J by 3 bases, with 19 bases left in between. CDR1 is LNHNV and CDR2 is YYDKDF in the germline V gene (reference sequence). The CDR3 DNA is TGTGCCACCGCCGATTTGACTGGCCCCGACTATGGCTACACCTTC. Translated: CATADLTGPDYGYTF.

The chain has TRBV7-9 and TRBJ1-4, with TRBD1 as a possible D gene (6 bases). CDR3 size: 16 residues. Germline V gene sequence: CDR1 SEHNR, CDR2 FQNEAQ (reference sequence). V lost 6 bases and J lost 3, with 17 bases in between. CDR3 bases: TGTGCCAGCAGGATGGAATTGGGACAAGCTAATGAAAAACTGTTTTTT. Residues: CASRMELGQANEKLFF.

The chain couples TRBV6-1 to TRBJ2-2; weak D call: TRBD1 (6 bases). Germline V lookup: CDR1 MNHNS, CDR2 SASEGT. Between the trimmed V and J ends, which lost 7 bases and 2 bases, there was a span of 11 bases. This CDR3 comprises 14 residues. CDR3 sequence (DNA): TGTGCCAGCATCACGGGACATAACACCGGGGAGCTGTTTTTT. Its translation is CASITGHNTGELFF.

This clone came up once. The J gene is TRBJ2-1, the V gene TRBV5-4; 8 positions agree with TRBD2. V trimming: 0 bases; J trimming: 2 bases; junction bases outside the gene matches: 7. The CDR3 has 17 amino acids. From germline, CDR1 is SGHNT and CDR2 YYREEE (reference sequence). The CDR3 region is CASSLGLTSATYNEQFF. The CDR3 DNA is TGTGCCAGCAGCTTGGGATTGACTAGCGCTACCTACAATGAGCAGTTCTTC.